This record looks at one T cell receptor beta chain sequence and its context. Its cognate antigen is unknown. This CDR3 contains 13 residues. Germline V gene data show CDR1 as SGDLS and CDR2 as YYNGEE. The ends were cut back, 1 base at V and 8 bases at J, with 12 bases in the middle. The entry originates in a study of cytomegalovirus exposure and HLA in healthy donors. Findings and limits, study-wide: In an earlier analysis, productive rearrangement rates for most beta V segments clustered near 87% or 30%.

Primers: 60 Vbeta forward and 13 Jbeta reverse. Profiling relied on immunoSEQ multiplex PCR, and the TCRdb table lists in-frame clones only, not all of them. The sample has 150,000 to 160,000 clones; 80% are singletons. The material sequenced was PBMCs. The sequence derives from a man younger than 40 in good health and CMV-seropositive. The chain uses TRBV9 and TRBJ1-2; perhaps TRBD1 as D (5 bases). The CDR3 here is CASSVMGQWGYTF. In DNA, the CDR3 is TGTGCCAGCAGCGTAATGGGGCAATGGGGCTACACCTTC.